This TCR beta chain was obtained from a study of OX40 agonist ivuxolimab in advanced cancers. The overall study: Patients assigned to dose escalation were diagnosed with hepatocellular carcinoma, melanoma, renal cell or head and neck cancer. Three individuals attained partial responses, comprising one hepatocellular carcinoma case and two cutaneous melanoma cases. Regarding the study as a whole: Some of the lowest clonal expansion was seen in partial responders at 0.1-3.0 mg/kg.

As to this clone: The antigen is undetermined.

Trimming stripped 5 bases from V and 7 bases from J, with 14 bases between. From germline, CDR1 is MNHEY and CDR2 SVGAGI. CDR3 size: 13 residues. Measured with immunoSEQ multiplex PCR; TCRdb has only the in-frame clones, and not every one. The top ten clones hold under 0.8% of a sample with 85,000 to 100,000 clones, 85% to 90% of them seen once. The V call is TRBV6-5, the J call TRBJ1-1; D is perhaps TRBD1 (6 bases). Source: CD4+ or CD8+ T cells sorted from blood, taken in a trial of the OX40 agonist ivuxolimab. The TCR originated in an adult with an advanced solid tumor such as melanoma, head and neck, liver or kidney cancer. CDR3 DNA: TGTGCCAGCAGTAAAGGGGGAGCCATTGAAGCTTTCTTT. Its translation: CASSKGGAIEAFF.